Below, 30 T cell receptor beta chains from the same sample are listed, as sequenced in a study of blood T cell repertoires in COVID-19. The method was immunoSEQ multiplex PCR; TCRdb's version includes in-frame clones alone and lacks a portion of them. The sample lists approximately 200,000 clones; 70% to 90% were seen once. Sample: peripheral blood. Receptors originate from a man aged 55 to 70 with acute or convalescent COVID-19.

The rearrangement links TRBV29-1 to TRBJ2-3; TRBD1 matches at 7 bases. Per germline, CDR1 SQVTM and CDR2 ANQGSEA. Losses at the gene ends were 5 bases for V and 0 bases for J; bases not matched to a gene: 2. The CDR3 spans 13 residues. The CDR3 DNA sequence: TGCAGCGTTACAGGGGCGAGCACAGATACGCAGTATTTT. Translating it yields CSVTGASTDTQYF.

The rearrangement joins TRBV10-2 to TRBJ2-3; 8 bases are a match to TRBD1. Germline assignment: CDR1 WSHSY and CDR2 SAAADI. The CDR3 is 14 residues long. J lost 4 bases, V lost 4 bases, and 4 bases had no gene match. The CDR3 reads CASSAGGDADTQYF. In DNA form, the CDR3 reads TGCGCCAGCAGTGCAGGGGGCGACGCAGATACGCAGTATTTT.

The genes are TRBV6-6 and TRBJ1-1; a possible D gene is TRBD1 (5 bases). This CDR3 comprises 13 residues. V was cut by 5 bases and J by 4 bases, with 11 bases left in between. Germline loops: CDR1 MNHNY, CDR2 SVGAGI (reference sequence). The chain's CDR3 is CASSEGRATEAFF. DNA of the CDR3: TGTGCCAGCAGTGAGGGGAGGGCCACTGAAGCTTTCTTT.

The chain employs TRBV29-1 and TRBJ1-1, with 9 bases identical to TRBD1. With V trimmed by 7 bases and J by 1 base, 13 bases remained unmatched. The CDR3 contains 16 residues. Germline V lookup: CDR1 SQVTM, CDR2 ANQGSEA. CDR3 sequence (DNA): TGCAGCGCTCCGGGACAGGGCTTATCCAGGAACACTGAAGCTTTCTTT. Its translation: CSAPGQGLSRNTEAFF.

The chain is built from TRBV18 and TRBJ2-5; D remains unclear. The V end lost 5 bases, the J end lost 4 bases, and 14 bases lay between the germline ends. CDR3 size: 14 residues. Germline values: CDR1 KGHSH, CDR2 LQKENI. The CDR3 DNA sequence: TGTGCCAGCTCATCCCCCGGCCAGGTAGAGACCCAGTACTTC. Translated: CASSSPGQVETQYF.

The chain has TRBV7-9 and TRBJ1-2; 7 bases are shared with TRBD1. The J segment lost 6 bases and the V segment lost 5 bases, leaving 15 bases of the junction unmatched. Germline V gene sequence: CDR1 SEHNR, CDR2 FQNEAQ (reference sequence). The length of the CDR3 is 16 residues. CDR3 in DNA: TGTGCCAGCAGCCCCCGACCGGGACAGCGCTTCGATGGCTACACCTTC. Protein sequence: CASSPRPGQRFDGYTF.

This chain links TRBV28 with TRBJ1-4; 9 bases align to TRBD1. Trimming at V came to 7 bases and at J to 5 bases, leaving 8 bases not matched to a gene. CDR1 MDHEN and CDR2 SYDVKM come from the germline V gene. The CDR3 consists of 15 residues. The CDR3 region is CASTTPGTGNEKLFF. CDR3 DNA: TGTGCCAGCACTACCCCCGGGACAGGGAATGAAAAACTGTTTTTT.

The V gene is TRBV19, the J gene TRBJ1-3; 10 nucleotides match TRBD1. Germline assignment: CDR1 LNHDA and CDR2 SQIVND (reference sequence). CDR3 length equals 16 residues. The V and J ends lost 6 bases and 4 bases, in that order; junction bases with no gene match: 9. The CDR3 loop is CASRTRQGATGNTIYF. CDR3 in DNA: TGTGCCAGTAGGACGAGACAGGGGGCGACAGGAAACACCATATATTTT.

The genes are TRBV6-5 and TRBJ2-7, with D tentatively TRBD1 (6 bases). Trimming pared 6 bases from V and 0 bases from J, leaving 12 bases between. Germline CDR1 reads MNHEY; CDR2 reads SVGAGI. CDR3 length equals 14 residues. CDR3 in DNA: TGTGCCAGCAGGGGACAACCCCCCTCCTACGAGCAGTACTTC. Amino acids: CASRGQPPSYEQYF.

CDR3 bases: TGTGCCAGCAGCGCTAGGACAGGGGGCAGGACCGGGGAGCTGTTTTTT. It translates to CASSARTGGRTGELFF. The chain combines TRBV11-2 with TRBJ2-2; TRBD1 matches at 11 bases. The CDR3 contains 16 residues. Germline-derived CDR1 and CDR2 are SGHAT and FQNNGV. V lost 5 bases, J lost 5 bases, and 7 bases stayed unmatched.

CDR3 region: CASSSGTSGVKIYEQYF. Written as DNA, the CDR3 is TGCGCCAGCAGCTCGGGGACTAGCGGGGTCAAAATCTACGAGCAGTACTTC. The chain links TRBV5-1 to TRBJ2-7; 13 bases are a match to TRBD2. Germline trimming cut 3 bases from V and 3 bases from J; bases unmatched to any gene: 9. CDR1 and CDR2 (germline): SGHRS, YFSETQ. The CDR3 runs 17 residues.

The chain recombines TRBV3-1 (or the pseudogene TRBV3-2) with TRBJ2-7, with D tentatively TRBD2 (6 bases). The CDR3 loop spans 14 amino acids. In germline, CDR1 is LGHDT, CDR2 YNNKEL (reference sequence). V dropped 4 bases and J dropped 4 bases, with 14 bases sitting between them. The CDR3 DNA is TGTGCCAGCAGCCTCTCTGGGGGGAGGTACGAGCAGTACTTC. This codes for CASSLSGGRYEQYF.

The gene calls are TRBV15 and TRBJ2-3; D might be TRBD1 (5 bases). V gave up 3 bases and J gave up 2 bases, with 9 bases separating them. CDR3 size: 14 residues. Germline CDR1 and CDR2: LNHNV and YYDKDF (reference sequence). CDR3 in amino acids: CATSRDTTTDTQYF. As DNA, the CDR3 is TGTGCCACCAGCAGGGACACTACCACAGATACGCAGTATTTT.

This chain connects TRBV12-5 to TRBJ1-5, with unresolved D. Germline lookup yields CDR1 LGHNT and CDR2 FRNRAP. CDR3 length equals 13 residues. Deletions cut 6 bases from V and 7 bases from J, with 13 bases between. The CDR3 sequence: CASGDSSGQPQHF. CDR3 nucleotide sequence: TGTGCTAGTGGAGACTCTAGTGGGCAGCCCCAGCATTTT.

The chain links TRBV7-9 to TRBJ1-2, with D hard to call. CDR1 and CDR2 (germline): SEHNR, FQNEAQ (reference sequence). The CDR3 extends over 12 amino acids. V shed 1 base and J shed 8 bases, with 8 bases lying between them. CDR3 nucleotide sequence: TGTGCCAGCAGCTTAGACGCGTTGGGCTACACCTTC. This encodes CASSLDALGYTF.

V is TRBV7-3 and J is TRBJ2-1, with D possibly TRBD1 on 5 matching bases. The length of the CDR3 is 13 residues. Trimming removed 4 bases from V and 6 bases from J, with 10 bases in between. CDR1 is SGHTA and CDR2 is FQGTGA in the germline V gene. The CDR3 protein is CASSWGASNEQFF. CDR3 DNA: TGTGCCAGCAGCTGGGGCGCCAGCAATGAGCAGTTCTTC. The variable domain in full, with the rest retrieved from reference TRBV7-3 and TRBJ2-1, is GAGVSQTPSNKVTEKGKYVELRCDPISGHTALYWYRQSLGQGPEFLIYFQGTGAADDSGLPNDRFFAVRPEGSVSTLKIQRTERGDSAVYLCASSWGASNEQFFGPGTRLTVL.

V is TRBV5-4 and J is TRBJ2-6; D unclear. CDR3 size: 18 residues. Deletions cut 4 bases from V and 0 bases from J, with 17 bases between. Germline values: CDR1 SGHNT, CDR2 YYREEE (reference sequence). The CDR3 here is CASSPLFGSSSGANVLTF. The DNA for the CDR3 is TGTGCCAGCAGCCCCCTATTCGGCTCTAGCTCTGGGGCCAACGTCCTGACTTTC.

The V gene is TRBV27, the J gene TRBJ2-6; D unclear. The CDR3 is made up of 15 amino acids. V lost 2 bases, J lost 0 bases, and 5 bases lay in between. Germline V lookup: CDR1 MNHEY, CDR2 SMNVEV (reference sequence). The CDR3 DNA is TGTGCCAGCAGTTTACCTAGCTCTGGGGCCAACGTCCTGACTTTC. Protein product: CASSLPSSGANVLTF.

This clone was seen only a few times. The chain employs TRBV7-2 and TRBJ1-3; 7 bases agree with TRBD1. V lost 1 base, J lost 2 bases, and 2 bases stayed unmatched. The CDR3 has 15 amino acids. CDR1 and CDR2 (germline): SGHTA, FQGNSA. The CDR3 DNA reads TGTGCCAGCAGCTTAGTTCAGGGGGCTGGAAACACCATATATTTT. It specifies CASSLVQGAGNTIYF.

V and J are TRBV7-3 and TRBJ1-2; TRBD1 matches at 8 bases. CDR3 size: 13 residues. The germline V gene has CDR1 SGHTA and CDR2 FQGTGA. The V and J ends lost 6 bases and 6 bases, in that order; junction bases with no gene match: 6. The CDR3 DNA reads TGTGCCAGCAGTCTGACAGGGGCGAATGGCTACACCTTC. Translated, it gives CASSLTGANGYTF.

The rearrangement links TRBV9 to TRBJ2-4; 10 nucleotides line up with TRBD2. J was trimmed by 6 bases and V by 4 bases; bases with no gene match: 4. Germline CDR1 reads SGDLS; CDR2 reads YYNGEE. This CDR3 has 14 residues. CDR3 region: CASSKREGVNIQYF. CDR3 in DNA: TGTGCCAGCAGCAAGCGGGAGGGGGTAAACATTCAGTACTTC.

The rearrangement uses TRBV3-1 (or the pseudogene TRBV3-2) and TRBJ2-5; 8 bases match TRBD2. The V segment lost 2 bases and the J segment 1 base; nucleotides outside the gene matches: 0. The CDR3 is 14 amino acids. Germline V gives CDR1 LGHDT, CDR2 YNNKEL (reference sequence). The chain's CDR3 is CASSQTSGQETQYF. CDR3 nucleotide sequence: TGTGCCAGCAGCCAAACTAGCGGCCAAGAGACCCAGTACTTC.

CDR3 bases: TGTGCCAGCAGTTCCGGGCTAGCGGGAAACAATGAGCAGTTCTTC. Translating it yields CASSSGLAGNNEQFF. V gene TRBV27 combines with J gene TRBJ2-1; 9 nucleotides align to TRBD2. This CDR3 is 15 amino acids long. V shed 4 bases and J 5 bases; nucleotides not matched to a gene: 6. Germline V gene data show CDR1 as MNHEY and CDR2 as SMNVEV (reference sequence).

The V gene is TRBV6-2 or TRBV6-3, the J gene TRBJ2-2; 7 nucleotides align to TRBD2. V shed 2 bases and J 7 bases; nucleotides not matched to a gene: 4. Germline CDR1 MNHEY, CDR2 SVGEGT. CDR3 size: 14 residues. The CDR3 region has the DNA TGTGCCAGCAGTTACAAGCGGGGAGGCGGGGAGCTGTTTTTT. Translation: CASSYKRGGGELFF.

V and J are TRBV5-1 and TRBJ2-2; 11 nucleotides line up with TRBD2. The CDR3 loop spans 15 amino acids. Trimming cost V 6 bases and J 3 bases; bases outside gene matches: 4. Looked up from germline, CDR1 is SGHRS and CDR2 is YFSETQ. The CDR3 reads CASTPLAGDTGELFF. The DNA for the CDR3 is TGCGCCAGCACCCCACTAGCGGGAGACACCGGGGAGCTGTTTTTT.

About this clone: Compared with germline, one end of the junction differs, possibly owing to a read error. The chain couples TRBV7-7 to TRBJ2-5, with 9 bases matching TRBD2. The CDR3 sequence is 15 residues long. Germline CDR1 SSHAT, CDR2 FNYEAQ (reference sequence). The CDR3, as DNA: TGTGCTAGCAGCTTAGGTAGCGGGAGACAGGAGACCCAGTACTTC. It yields the protein CASSLGSGRQETQYF.

Note on this clone: The same CDR3 also results from other DNA sequences found in this sample. The chain recombines TRBV5-6 with TRBJ2-1; a weak D match, TRBD2 (6 bases). CDR3 size: 15 residues. Trimming shortened V by 0 bases and J by 5 bases, and 12 bases separated the two germline ends. Germline CDR1 SGHDT, CDR2 YYEEEE. The CDR3 loop is CASSLGVGGNNEQFF. The CDR3 nucleotides read TGTGCCAGCAGCTTGGGTGTGGGGGGTAACAATGAGCAGTTCTTC.

The chain is built from TRBV5-1 and TRBJ2-1; maybe TRBD2 (7 bases). The CDR3 spans 15 residues. V lost 4 bases, J lost 9 bases, and 20 bases lay in between. Germline V gives CDR1 SGHRS, CDR2 YFSETQ. CDR3 region: CASSPLGGGNSEQFF. The CDR3 DNA reads as TGCGCCAGCAGCCCATTGGGAGGGGGGAATAGTGAGCAGTTCTTC.

The genes are TRBV2 and TRBJ2-1; 7 nucleotides align to TRBD1. The CDR3 length is 16 residues. Germline V gives CDR1 SNHLY, CDR2 FYNNEI. V lost 4 bases to trimming and J lost 2 bases; unmatched junction nucleotides: 8. The CDR3: CASSGPGTVTYNEQFF. DNA for the CDR3: TGTGCCAGCAGTGGGCCCGGGACAGTCACCTACAATGAGCAGTTCTTC.

The J gene is TRBJ1-1, the V gene TRBV2, with a possible D match to TRBD1 (6 bases). The germline V and J ends were trimmed by 4 bases and 2 bases, with 8 bases remaining between them. This CDR3 region has 13 residues. Germline loops: CDR1 SNHLY, CDR2 FYNNEI. This CDR3 reads CASSVRGNTEAFF. CDR3 bases: TGTGCCAGCAGTGTCAGGGGTAACACTGAAGCTTTCTTT.